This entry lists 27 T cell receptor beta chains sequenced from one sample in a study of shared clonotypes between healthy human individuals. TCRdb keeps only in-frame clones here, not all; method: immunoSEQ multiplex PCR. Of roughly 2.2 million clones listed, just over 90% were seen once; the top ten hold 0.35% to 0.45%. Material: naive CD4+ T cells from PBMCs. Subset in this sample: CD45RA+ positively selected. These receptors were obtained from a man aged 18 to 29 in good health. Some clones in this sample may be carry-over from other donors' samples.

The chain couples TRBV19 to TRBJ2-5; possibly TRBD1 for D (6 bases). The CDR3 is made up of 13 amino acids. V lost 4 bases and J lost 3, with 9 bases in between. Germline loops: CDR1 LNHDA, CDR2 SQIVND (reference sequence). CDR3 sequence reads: CASSKAGEETQYF. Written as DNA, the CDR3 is TGTGCCAGTAGTAAAGCAGGGGAAGAGACCCAGTACTTC.

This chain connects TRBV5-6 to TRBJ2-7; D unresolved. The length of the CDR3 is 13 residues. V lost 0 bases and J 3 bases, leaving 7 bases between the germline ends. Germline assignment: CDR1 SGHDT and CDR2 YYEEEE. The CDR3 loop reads CASSLDNNYEQYF. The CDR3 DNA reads TGTGCCAGCAGCTTGGACAATAACTACGAGCAGTACTTC.

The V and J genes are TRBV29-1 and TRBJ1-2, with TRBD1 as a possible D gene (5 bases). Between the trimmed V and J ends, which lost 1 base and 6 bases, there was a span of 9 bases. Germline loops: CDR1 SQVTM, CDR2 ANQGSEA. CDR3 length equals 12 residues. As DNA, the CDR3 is TGCAGCGTTGAAGTGCAGGGTGATGGCTACACCTTC. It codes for CSVEVQGDGYTF.

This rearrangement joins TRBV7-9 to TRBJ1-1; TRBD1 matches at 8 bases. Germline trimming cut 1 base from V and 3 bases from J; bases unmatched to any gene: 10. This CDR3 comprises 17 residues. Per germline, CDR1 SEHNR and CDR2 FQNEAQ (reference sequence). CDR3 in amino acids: CASSLGLGRGLDTEAFF. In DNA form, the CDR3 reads TGTGCCAGCAGCTTAGGATTGGGCAGGGGGCTGGACACTGAAGCTTTCTTT.

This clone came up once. CDR3 bases: TGCGCCAGCAGCGCGGGGACCGAGAACACTGAAGCTTTCTTT. Translating it yields CASSAGTENTEAFF. V usage is TRBV5-1 and J usage is TRBJ1-1; D might be TRBD1 (5 bases). From germline, CDR1 is SGHRS and CDR2 YFSETQ. The CDR3 has 14 amino acids. V was clipped by 4 bases and J by 1 base, with 11 bases between them.

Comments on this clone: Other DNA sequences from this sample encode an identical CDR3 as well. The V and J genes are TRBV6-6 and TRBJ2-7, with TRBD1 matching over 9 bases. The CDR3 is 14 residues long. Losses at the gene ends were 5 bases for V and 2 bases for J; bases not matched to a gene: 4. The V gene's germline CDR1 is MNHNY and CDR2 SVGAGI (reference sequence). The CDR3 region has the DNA TGTGCCAGCAGTCCGGGACAGGGCACCTACGAGCAGTACTTC. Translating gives CASSPGQGTYEQYF.

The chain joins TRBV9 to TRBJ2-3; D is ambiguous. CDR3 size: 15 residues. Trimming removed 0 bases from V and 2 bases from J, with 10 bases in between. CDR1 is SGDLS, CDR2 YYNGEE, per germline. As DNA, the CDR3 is TGTGCCAGCAGCGTAGGTCCTCAAACCACAGATACGCAGTATTTT. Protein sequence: CASSVGPQTTDTQYF.

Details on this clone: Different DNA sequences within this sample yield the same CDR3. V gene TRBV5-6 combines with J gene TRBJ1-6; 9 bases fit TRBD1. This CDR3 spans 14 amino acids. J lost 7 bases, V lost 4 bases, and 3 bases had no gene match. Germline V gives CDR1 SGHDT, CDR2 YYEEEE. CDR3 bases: TGTGCCAGCAGCCCGGGACAGGGAAATTCACCCCTCCACTTT. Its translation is CASSPGQGNSPLHF.

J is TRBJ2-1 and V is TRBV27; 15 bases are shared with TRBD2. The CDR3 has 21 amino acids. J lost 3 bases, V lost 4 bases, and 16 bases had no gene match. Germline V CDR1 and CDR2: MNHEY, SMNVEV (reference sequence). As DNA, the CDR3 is TGTGCCAGCAGTTCGCCATCGGGACTAGCGGGAGGTCTTATTCGCTACAATGAGCAGTTCTTC. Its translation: CASSSPSGLAGGLIRYNEQFF.

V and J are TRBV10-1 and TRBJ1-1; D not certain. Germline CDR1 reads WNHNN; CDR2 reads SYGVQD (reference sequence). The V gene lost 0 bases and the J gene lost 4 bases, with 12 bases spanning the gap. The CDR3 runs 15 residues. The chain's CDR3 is CASSESKLGRTEAFF. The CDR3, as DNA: TGCGCCAGCAGTGAGTCGAAATTAGGGCGCACTGAAGCTTTCTTT.

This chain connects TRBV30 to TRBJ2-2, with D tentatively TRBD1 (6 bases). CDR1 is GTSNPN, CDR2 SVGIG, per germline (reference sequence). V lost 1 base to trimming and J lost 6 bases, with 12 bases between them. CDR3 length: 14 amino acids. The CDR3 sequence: CAWSDRAGAGELFF. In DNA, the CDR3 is TGTGCCTGGAGTGACAGGGCAGGCGCCGGGGAGCTGTTTTTT.

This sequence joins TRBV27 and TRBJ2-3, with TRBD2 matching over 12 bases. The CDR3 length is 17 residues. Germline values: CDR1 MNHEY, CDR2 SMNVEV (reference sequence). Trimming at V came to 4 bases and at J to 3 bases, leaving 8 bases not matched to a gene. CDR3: CASSSPLAGGGTDTQYF. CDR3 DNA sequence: TGTGCCAGCAGTTCTCCACTAGCGGGAGGAGGGACAGATACGCAGTATTTT.

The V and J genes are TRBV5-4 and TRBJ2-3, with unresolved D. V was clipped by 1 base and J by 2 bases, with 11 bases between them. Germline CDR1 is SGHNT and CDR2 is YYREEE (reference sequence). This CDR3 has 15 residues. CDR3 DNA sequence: TGTGCCAGCAGCTTGTCTGGCGGCTCCACAGATACGCAGTATTTT. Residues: CASSLSGGSTDTQYF.

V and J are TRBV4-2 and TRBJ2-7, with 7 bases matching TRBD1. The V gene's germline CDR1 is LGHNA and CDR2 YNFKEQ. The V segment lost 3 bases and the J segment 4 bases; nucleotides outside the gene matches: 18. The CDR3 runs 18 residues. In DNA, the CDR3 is TGTGCCAGCAGCCAGGGTCGTTTAGGGGGCTCCCCTATGTACGAGCAGTACTTC. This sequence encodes CASSQGRLGGSPMYEQYF.

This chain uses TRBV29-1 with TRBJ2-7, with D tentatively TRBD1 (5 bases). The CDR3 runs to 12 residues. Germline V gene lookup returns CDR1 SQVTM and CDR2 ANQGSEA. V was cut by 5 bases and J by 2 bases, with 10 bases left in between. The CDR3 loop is CSVQGEAYEQYF. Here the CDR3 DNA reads TGCAGCGTTCAAGGGGAAGCCTACGAGCAGTACTTC.

In nucleotides, the CDR3 is TGTGCCTGGAGTAGGCGGATCTGGGCTAACTATGGCTACACCTTC. This translates into CAWSRRIWANYGYTF. V gene TRBV30 combines with J gene TRBJ1-2; D remains ambiguous. The CDR3 runs 15 residues. Germline lookup yields CDR1 GTSNPN and CDR2 SVGIG (reference sequence). Trimming shortened V by 2 bases and J by 0 bases, and 13 bases separated the two germline ends.

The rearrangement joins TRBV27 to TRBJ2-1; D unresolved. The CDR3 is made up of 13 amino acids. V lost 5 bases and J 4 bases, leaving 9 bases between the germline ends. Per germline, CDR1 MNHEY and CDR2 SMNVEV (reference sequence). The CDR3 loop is CASSPAWYNEQFF. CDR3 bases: TGTGCCAGCAGTCCAGCATGGTACAATGAGCAGTTCTTC.

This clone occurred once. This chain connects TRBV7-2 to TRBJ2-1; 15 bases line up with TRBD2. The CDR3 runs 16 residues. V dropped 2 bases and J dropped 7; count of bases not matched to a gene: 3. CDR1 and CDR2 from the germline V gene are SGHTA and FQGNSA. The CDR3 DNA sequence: TGTGCCAGCAGCTTATACGGACTAGCGGGAGGGAATGAGCAGTTCTTC. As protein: CASSLYGLAGGNEQFF.

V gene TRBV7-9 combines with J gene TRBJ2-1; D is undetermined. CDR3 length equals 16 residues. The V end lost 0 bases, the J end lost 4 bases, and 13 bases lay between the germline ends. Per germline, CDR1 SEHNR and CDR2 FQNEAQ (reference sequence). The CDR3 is CASSLASGEKYNEQFF. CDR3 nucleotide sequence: TGTGCCAGCAGCTTAGCCTCTGGAGAAAAGTACAATGAGCAGTTCTTC.

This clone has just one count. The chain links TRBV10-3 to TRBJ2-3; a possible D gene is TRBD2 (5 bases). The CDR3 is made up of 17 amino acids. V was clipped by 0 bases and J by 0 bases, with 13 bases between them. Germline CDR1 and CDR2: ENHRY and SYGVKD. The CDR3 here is CAISESLAGLSTDTQYF. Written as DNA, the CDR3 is TGTGCCATCAGTGAGTCGCTAGCTGGACTTAGCACAGATACGCAGTATTTT.

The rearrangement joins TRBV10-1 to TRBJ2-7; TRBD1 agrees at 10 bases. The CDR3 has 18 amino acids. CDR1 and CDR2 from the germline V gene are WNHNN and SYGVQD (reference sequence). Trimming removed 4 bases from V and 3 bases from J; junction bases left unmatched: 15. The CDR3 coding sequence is TGCGCCAGCAGTGCCTTGACAGGGGGCGCGGATAGGGGCTACGAGCAGTACTTC. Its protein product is CASSALTGGADRGYEQYF.

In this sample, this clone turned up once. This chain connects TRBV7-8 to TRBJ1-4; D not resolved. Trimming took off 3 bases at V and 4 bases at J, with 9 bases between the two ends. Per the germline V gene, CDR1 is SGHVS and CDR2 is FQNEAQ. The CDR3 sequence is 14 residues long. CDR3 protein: CASSFTMGNEKLFF. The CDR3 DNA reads TGTGCCAGCAGCTTCACTATGGGTAATGAAAAACTGTTTTTT.

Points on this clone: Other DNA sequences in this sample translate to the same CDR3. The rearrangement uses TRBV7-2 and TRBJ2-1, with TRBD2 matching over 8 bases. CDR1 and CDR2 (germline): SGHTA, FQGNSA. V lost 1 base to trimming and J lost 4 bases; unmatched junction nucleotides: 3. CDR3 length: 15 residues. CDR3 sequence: CASSLDRGGYNEQFF. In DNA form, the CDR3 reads TGTGCCAGCAGCTTAGATCGGGGGGGATACAATGAGCAGTTCTTC.

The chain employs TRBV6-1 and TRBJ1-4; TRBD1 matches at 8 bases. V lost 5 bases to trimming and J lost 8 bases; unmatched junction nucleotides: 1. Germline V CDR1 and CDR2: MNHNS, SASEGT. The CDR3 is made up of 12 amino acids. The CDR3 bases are TGTGCCAGCAGTTGGGACAGGGAAAAACTGTTTTTT. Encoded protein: CASSWDREKLFF.

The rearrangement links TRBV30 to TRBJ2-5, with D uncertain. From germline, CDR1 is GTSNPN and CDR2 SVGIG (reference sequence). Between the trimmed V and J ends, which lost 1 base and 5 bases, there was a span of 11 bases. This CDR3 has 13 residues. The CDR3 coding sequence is TGTGCCTGGAGTGACACTCCGAGGGAGACCCAGTACTTC. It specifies CAWSDTPRETQYF.

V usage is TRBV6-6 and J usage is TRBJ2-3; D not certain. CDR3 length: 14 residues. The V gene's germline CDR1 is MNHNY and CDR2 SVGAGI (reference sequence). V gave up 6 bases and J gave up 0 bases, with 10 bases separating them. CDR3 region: CASRLDLSTDTQYF. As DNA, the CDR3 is TGTGCCAGCAGACTCGACCTTAGCACAGATACGCAGTATTTT.

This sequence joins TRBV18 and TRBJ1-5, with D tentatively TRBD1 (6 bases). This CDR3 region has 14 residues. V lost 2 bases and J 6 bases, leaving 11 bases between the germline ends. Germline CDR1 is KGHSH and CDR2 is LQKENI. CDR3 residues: CASSPGTLGQPQHF. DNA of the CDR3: TGTGCCAGCTCACCAGGGACACTCGGTCAGCCCCAGCATTTT.